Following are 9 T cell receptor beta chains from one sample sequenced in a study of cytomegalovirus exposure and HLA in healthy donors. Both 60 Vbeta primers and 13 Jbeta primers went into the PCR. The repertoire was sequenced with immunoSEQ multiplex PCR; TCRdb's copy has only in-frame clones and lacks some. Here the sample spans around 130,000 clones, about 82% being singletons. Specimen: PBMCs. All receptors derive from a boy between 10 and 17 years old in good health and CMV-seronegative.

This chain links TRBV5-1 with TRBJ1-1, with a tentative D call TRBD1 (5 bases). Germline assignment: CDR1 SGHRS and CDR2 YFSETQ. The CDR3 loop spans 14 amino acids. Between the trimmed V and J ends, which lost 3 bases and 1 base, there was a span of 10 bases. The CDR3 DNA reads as TGCGCCAGCAGCTCAGGGTCTCGGAACACTGAAGCTTTCTTT. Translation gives CASSSGSRNTEAFF.

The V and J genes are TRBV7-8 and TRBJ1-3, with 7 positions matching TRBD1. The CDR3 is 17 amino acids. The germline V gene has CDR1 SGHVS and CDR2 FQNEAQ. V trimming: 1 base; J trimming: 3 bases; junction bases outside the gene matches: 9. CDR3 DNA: TGTGCCAGCAGCTTAGAATTCCACCGACAGGGTGGAAACACCATATATTTT. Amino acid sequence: CASSLEFHRQGGNTIYF.

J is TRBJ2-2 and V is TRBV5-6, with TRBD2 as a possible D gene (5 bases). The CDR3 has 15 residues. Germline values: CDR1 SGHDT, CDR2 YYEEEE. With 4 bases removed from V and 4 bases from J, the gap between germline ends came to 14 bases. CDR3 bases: TGTGCCAGCAGCGTTGGACTGCCCAGCACCGGGGAGCTGTTTTTT. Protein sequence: CASSVGLPSTGELFF.

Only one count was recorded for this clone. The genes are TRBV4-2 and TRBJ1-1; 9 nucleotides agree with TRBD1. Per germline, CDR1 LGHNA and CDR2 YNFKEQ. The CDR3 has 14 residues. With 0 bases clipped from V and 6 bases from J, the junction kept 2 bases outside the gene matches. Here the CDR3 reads CASSQENRGPEAFF. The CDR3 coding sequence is TGTGCCAGCAGCCAAGAAAACAGGGGGCCTGAAGCTTTCTTT.

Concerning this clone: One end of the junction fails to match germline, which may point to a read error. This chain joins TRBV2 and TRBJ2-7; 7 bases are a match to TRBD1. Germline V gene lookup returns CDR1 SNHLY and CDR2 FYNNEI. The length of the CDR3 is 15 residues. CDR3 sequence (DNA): TGTGCCAGCACTGAAGTCCCGGGACAGCACTACGAGCAGTACTTC. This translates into CASTEVPGQHYEQYF.

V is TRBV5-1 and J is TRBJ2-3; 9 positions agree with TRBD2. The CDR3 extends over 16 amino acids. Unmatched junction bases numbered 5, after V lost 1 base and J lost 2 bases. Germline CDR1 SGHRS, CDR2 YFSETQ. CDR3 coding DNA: TGCGCCAGCAGCTTGCCCCTAGCGGGGCACACAGATACGCAGTATTTT. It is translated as CASSLPLAGHTDTQYF. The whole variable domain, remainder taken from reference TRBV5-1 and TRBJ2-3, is KAGVTQTPRYLIKTRGQQVTLSCSPISGHRSVSWYQQTPGQGLQFLFEYFSETQRNKGNFPGRFSGRQFSNSRSEMNVSTLELGDSALYLCASSLPLAGHTDTQYFGPGTRLTVL.

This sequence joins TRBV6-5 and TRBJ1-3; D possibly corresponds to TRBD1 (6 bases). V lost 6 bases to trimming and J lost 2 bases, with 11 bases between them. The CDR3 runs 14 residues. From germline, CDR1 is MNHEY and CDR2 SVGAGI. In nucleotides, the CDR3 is TGTGCCAGCAGACTACAGGGAGCTGGAAACACCATATATTTT. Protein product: CASRLQGAGNTIYF.

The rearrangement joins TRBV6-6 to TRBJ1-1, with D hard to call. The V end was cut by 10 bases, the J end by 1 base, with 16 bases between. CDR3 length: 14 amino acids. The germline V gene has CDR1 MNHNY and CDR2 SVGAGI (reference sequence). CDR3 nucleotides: TGTGCCATCCTAGCGCGGTCCTCGAACACTGAAGCTTTCTTT. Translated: CAILARSSNTEAFF.

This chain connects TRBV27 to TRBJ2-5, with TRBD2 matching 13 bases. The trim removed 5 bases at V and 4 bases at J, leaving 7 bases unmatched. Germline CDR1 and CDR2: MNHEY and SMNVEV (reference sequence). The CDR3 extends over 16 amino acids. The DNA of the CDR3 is TGTGCCAGCAGTCCGCTACTAGCGGGAGGGTTAGAGACCCAGTACTTC. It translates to CASSPLLAGGLETQYF.